This T cell receptor beta chain stems from a study of post-analysis software for immune sequencing data (dated by TCRdb to the mid-2010s). Study-wide context: The recorded disease courses included relapsing-remitting, secondary progressive and progressive-relapsing multiple sclerosis, and some patients had no subtype annotation. The patient repertoires were compared against around 11 previously published healthy control repertoires obtained from donors aged 6 to 25 years. A subset of samples was prepared in parallel using single-end sample barcoding, then pooled and co-amplified after Illumina adapter ligation. The study at large found these results: Strong co-clustering of samples prepared in the same batch was shown by direct clustering with F measure, prompting a batch-effect correction. Patients showed significantly higher frequencies than controls for five TRBV segments, among them TRBV5-6, TRBV5-1 and TRBV20-1. The multiple sclerosis patient group was slightly younger than the control group. Significantly lower normalized Chao1 diversity was found in multiple sclerosis patients than in controls, suggesting substantial peripheral T-cell clonal expansion.

About this clonotype itself: Its binding antigen is unknown. Base qualities were left out, and no much larger clone turns up one base away.

Trimming removed 2 bases from V and 0 bases from J; the gene matches leave 4 bases unexplained. The CDR3, cysteine through phenylalanine, is 15 amino acids long. The DNA shown is the 45-base CDR3, in frame from base 1. The germline V gene gives CDR1 as SGHRS and CDR2 as YFSETQ. Receptors were amplified or captured by PCR. For sequencing, an Illumina HiSeq 2500 was employed. Unique molecular identifiers were incorporated into TCR beta cDNA libraries to reduce PCR and sequencing biases. Approximately 500,000 cDNA molecules were obtained per 1 to 10 million input T cells, so each molecule approximated one T cell. The patient libraries were prepared and sequenced with the same protocol used for the earlier healthy control dataset. Samples belonging to the same batch were prepared together, multiplexed and sequenced on a shared HiSeq lane. Turning to the authors' computational methods: Raw barcoded reads were processed with MIGEC, and single-read molecular identifier groups were discarded before consensus assembly and CDR3 extraction. VDJtools was used for post-analysis of the clonotype tables, with diversity normalized by down-sampling every dataset to the smallest sample size. Repertoire overlap clustering matched CDR3 amino acid but not nucleotide sequences to correct batch-related cross-sample contamination. The public reads were reprocessed in TCRdb via fastp at Q25 and MiXCR, keeping in-frame beta chains. Every CDR3 protein is listed once, alongside the most common genes and DNA of its rows. The V and J calls, along with clone size, are taken from TCRdb and not from the paper's own processing. This sample comprises more than 450,000 distinct CDR3 sequences, 30% to 40% of them detected only once. The top ten hold around 5.9% of the sample.

To demonstrate the VDJtools post-analysis software, the study profiled TCR beta repertoires from the peripheral blood of about a dozen young patients with multiple sclerosis. Multiple sclerosis patients were children and adolescents aged about 6 to 17 years. The sample taken for sequencing was blood. This receptor chain uses TRBV5-1 and TRBJ2-5, with 7 middle bases fitting TRBD2. The clonotype comes from a girl aged 2-17 years with multiple sclerosis. The nucleotide sequence reads as follows: TGCGCCAGCAGCTTCGCGAGCGGGGACCAAGAGACCCAGTACTTC. Its amino acids are CASSFASGDQETQYF.